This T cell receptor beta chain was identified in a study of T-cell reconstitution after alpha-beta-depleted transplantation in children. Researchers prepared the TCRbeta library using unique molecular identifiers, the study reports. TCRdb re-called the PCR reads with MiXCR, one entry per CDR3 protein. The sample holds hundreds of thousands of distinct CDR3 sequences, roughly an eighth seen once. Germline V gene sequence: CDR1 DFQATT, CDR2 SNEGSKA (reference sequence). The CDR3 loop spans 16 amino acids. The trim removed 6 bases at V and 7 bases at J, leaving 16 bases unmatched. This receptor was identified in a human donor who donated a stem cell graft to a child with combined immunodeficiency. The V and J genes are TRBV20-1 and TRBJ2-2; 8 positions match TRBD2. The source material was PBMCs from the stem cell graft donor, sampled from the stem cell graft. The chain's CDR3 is CSAIRGGSGVDGELFF. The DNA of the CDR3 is TGCAGTGCCATTCGGGGGGGTAGCGGGGTTGACGGGGAGCTGTTTTTT.